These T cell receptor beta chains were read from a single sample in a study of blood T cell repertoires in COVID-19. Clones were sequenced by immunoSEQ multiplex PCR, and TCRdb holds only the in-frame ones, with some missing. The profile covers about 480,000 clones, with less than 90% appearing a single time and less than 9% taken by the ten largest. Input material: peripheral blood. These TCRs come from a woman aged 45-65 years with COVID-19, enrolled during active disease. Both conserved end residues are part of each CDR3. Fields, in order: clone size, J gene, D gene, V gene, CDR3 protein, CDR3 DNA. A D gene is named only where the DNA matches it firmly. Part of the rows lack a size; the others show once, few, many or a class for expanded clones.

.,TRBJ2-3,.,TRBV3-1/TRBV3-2,CASSQDVRTEAYTDTQYF,TGTGCCAGCAGCCAAGATGTTAGGACAGAGGCTTACACAGATACGCAGTATTTT
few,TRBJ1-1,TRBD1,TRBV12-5,CASGIGTGEKAFF,TGTGCTAGTGGCATCGGGACAGGGGAGAAAGCTTTCTTT
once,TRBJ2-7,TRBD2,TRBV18,CASSTRLAGLYEQYF,TGTGCCAGCTCGACTCGACTAGCGGGGCTCTACGAGCAGTACTTC
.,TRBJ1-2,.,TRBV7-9,CASSLEQHYGYTF,TGTGCCAGCAGCTTAGAACAGCATTATGGCTACACCTTC
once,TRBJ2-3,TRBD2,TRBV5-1,CASSTLAGGPVDTQYF,TGCGCCAGCAGCACGCTAGCGGGGGGGCCTGTAGATACGCAGTATTTT
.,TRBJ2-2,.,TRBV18,CASSLQPPNTGELFF,TGTGCCAGCTCACTACAGCCCCCCAACACCGGGGAGCTGTTTTTT
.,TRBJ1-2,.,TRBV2,CASSASRAPYYGYTF,TGTGCCAGCAGTGCGTCGAGGGCGCCATACTATGGCTACACCTTC
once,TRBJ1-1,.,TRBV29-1,CSVAPTGSTEAFF,TGCAGCGTTGCCCCCACGGGGAGCACTGAAGCTTTCTTT
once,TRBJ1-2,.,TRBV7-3,CASSSLVGAEGYTF,TGTGCCAGCAGCTCCTTAGTAGGGGCGGAAGGCTACACCTTC
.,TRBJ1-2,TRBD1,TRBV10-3,CAISAIPGTGESYTF,TGTGCCATCAGTGCGATCCCCGGGACAGGCGAAAGCTACACCTTC
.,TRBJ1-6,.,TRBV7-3,CASSLNGGSYNSPLHF,TGTGCCAGCAGCCTAAACGGGGGGTCCTATAATTCACCCCTCCACTTT
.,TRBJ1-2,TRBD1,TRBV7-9,CASSLGQASGYTF,TGTGCCAGCAGCCTAGGACAGGCGAGCGGCTACACCTTC
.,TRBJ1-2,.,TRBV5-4,CASSPTRGDGYTF,TGTGCCAGCAGCCCTACACGGGGGGATGGCTACACCTTC
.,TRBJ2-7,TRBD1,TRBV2,CASSVTGEKQYF,TGTGCCAGCAGTGTTACAGGGGAAAAGCAGTACTTC
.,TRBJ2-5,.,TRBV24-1,CATSGAGETQYF,TGTGCCACCAGTGGGGCGGGGGAGACCCAGTACTTC
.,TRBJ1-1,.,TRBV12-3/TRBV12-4,CASRAGVTEAFF,TGTGCCAGCAGAGCAGGGGTAACTGAAGCTTTCTTT
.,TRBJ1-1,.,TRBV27,CASSFNPGGTEAFF,TGTGCCAGCAGTTTTAACCCCGGTGGCACTGAAGCTTTCTTT
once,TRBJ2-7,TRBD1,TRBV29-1,CSARDRTYEQYF,TGCAGCGCCCGGGACAGGACCTACGAGCAGTACTTC
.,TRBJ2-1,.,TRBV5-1,CASSFWRQGNNEQFF,TGCGCCAGCAGCTTTTGGAGGCAGGGGAACAATGAGCAGTTCTTC
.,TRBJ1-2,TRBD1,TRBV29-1,CSVVTGDGYTF,TGCAGCGTTGTGACAGGGGATGGCTACACCTTC
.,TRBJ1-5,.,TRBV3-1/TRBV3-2,CASSQGPKSPSGNQPQHF,TGTGCCAGCAGCCAAGGGCCGAAATCTCCAAGCGGCAATCAGCCCCAGCATTTT
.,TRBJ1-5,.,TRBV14,CASSQGLYQPQHF,TGTGCCAGCAGCCAAGGACTCTATCAGCCCCAGCATTTT